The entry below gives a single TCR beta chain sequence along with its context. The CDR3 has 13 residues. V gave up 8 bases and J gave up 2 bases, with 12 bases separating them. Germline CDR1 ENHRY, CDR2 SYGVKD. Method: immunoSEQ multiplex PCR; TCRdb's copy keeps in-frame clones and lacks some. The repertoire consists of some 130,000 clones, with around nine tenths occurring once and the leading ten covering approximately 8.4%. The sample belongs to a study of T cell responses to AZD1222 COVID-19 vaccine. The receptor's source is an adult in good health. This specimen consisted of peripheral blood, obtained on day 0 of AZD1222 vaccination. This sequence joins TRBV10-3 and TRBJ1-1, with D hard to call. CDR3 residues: CAIHAGFNTEAFF. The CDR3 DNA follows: TGTGCCATCCACGCGGGGTTTAACACTGAAGCTTTCTTT.